The sequence of this T cell receptor (beta chain) was determined in a study of blood T cells in healthy people across ages (dated by TCRdb to between 2014 and 2017). In terms of the full investigation: In model experiments, template switching captured about one uniquely barcoded TCR beta cDNA molecule for every two T cells. Age-related changes in TCR beta repertoire diversity were measured in the study by deep sequencing normalized with unique cDNA molecular identifiers. The donors were divided into four age groups: young (average roughly 17 years), middle-aged (over 35), aged (about 60) and long-lived (about 90). Donors of different ages were randomly distributed across sequencing lanes to avoid experimental bias. The study analyzed two additional independent replicas of 1 million unique cDNA reads from the same blood draw for two donors, one aged 18 to 30 and one aged 80 or older.

Trimming removed 6 bases from V and 0 bases from J; the gene matches leave 5 bases unexplained. CDR1 and CDR2, looked up from the germline V gene (reference sequence), are GTSNPN and SVGIG. The CDR3 holds 13 amino acids from the cysteine to the phenylalanine. The read is trimmed to its CDR3 DNA, 39 bases read in frame from base 1. The approximately 39 donors, aged roughly 6 to 95 years, were systemically healthy Caucasian individuals from Russia. Around 10 milliliters of peripheral blood were drawn from each donor into EDTA-treated Vacutainer tubes. Ficoll-Paque density-gradient centrifugation was used to isolate PBMCs, with at least 7 million per sample. Total RNA was extracted from PBMCs with Trizol reagent, with at least 5.5 micrograms obtained per sample. The percentages of naive CD45RAhigh/CD27high T cells were determined by flow cytometry on a PBMC aliquot from every donor. Library creation used 5' RACE. TCRdb lists the instrument as Illumina HiSeq 2500. The second PCR ran for roughly 6 to 11 cycles and used a J-beta primer mix along with a sample-barcoded 5' primer. A template-switch 5' adaptor carrying 12 random nucleotides introduced a unique molecular identifier onto each TCR beta cDNA molecule. At least 2.5 million CDR3-containing paired-end reads were obtained from each sample. First-strand cDNA was synthesized from all RNA with the Mint cDNA synthesis kit, primed by a TRBC-specific oligonucleotide. After uracil-DNA glycosylase treatment, a first 18-cycle PCR used universal primers M1SS and BC2_uni_R on all cDNA. The authors' analysis ran thus. Normalization of each sample was performed by random selection of 1 million high-quality reads, each carrying a distinct molecular identifier. Instead of being binned into consensus sequences, reads that shared molecular identifiers were thrown out. MiTCR, with a Q25 quality threshold and the strictest error-elimination algorithm, was used for CDR3 identification, clonotype clustering and error correction. A nonparametric unseen species model using Euler transformation provided a lower-bound estimate of total TCR beta diversity. TCRdb trimmed the raw reads at Q25, called clones with MiXCR and kept productive beta chains. Entries that share a CDR3 protein sequence are merged under the most common genes and DNA. TCRdb, not the original authors, processed these V and J calls. Here the sample has hundreds of thousands of distinct CDR3 sequences; around 62% occur a single time. Around a quarter of the sample is held by the ten biggest clonotypes.

Results and caveats for the whole study, not just this receptor: There was a strong correlation between observed TCR beta diversity and the percentage of naive T cells measured by flow cytometry. Compared with the aged group, the long-lived group had more naive CD4+ T cells, fewer expanded clones and increased TCR diversity, suggesting age selection. Observed TCR beta diversity per million T cells fell roughly linearly with age, and a significant reduction was already apparent by age roughly 41. Since profiling was done on bulk unsorted PBMCs, naive and antigen-experienced compartments could not be conclusively compared. Estimates of total diversity based on one million sequenced T cells were considered lower bounds and underestimates. The CMV infection status of donors was not known, potentially confounding age-related changes in expanded clonotypes.

This clonotype is a singleton in its sample. Its antigen is still unknown. No base-level quality is on record; no much larger clone is a single base apart. The TCR comes from a man aged 30 to 45 in good health. This chain is built from TRBV30 and TRBJ2-7; 7 of the junction bases match TRBD1. The material sequenced was blood. The base sequence is TGTGCCTGCACCCGGGACAGCTCCTACGAGCAGTACTTC. The resulting protein is CACTRDSSYEQYF. When the CDR3 is completed using the reference TRBV30 and TRBJ2-7 genes on either side, the full variable domain is SQTIHQWPATLVQPVGSPLSLECTVEGTSNPNLYWYRQAAGRGLQLLFYSVGIGQISSEVPQNLSASRPQDRQFILSSKKLLLSDSGFYLCACTRDSSYEQYFGPGTRLTVT.